The 16 T cell receptor beta chains given below trace back to one sample, sequenced in a study of cytomegalovirus exposure and HLA in healthy donors. Amplification used 60 Vbeta primers and 13 Jbeta primers. The table came from immunoSEQ multiplex PCR; TCRdb's copy has only in-frame clones and leaves some out. Found here are around 200,000 clones, approximately 79% of them singletons; the top ten hold approximately 1.5%. The specimen sequenced was PBMCs. The receptors shown here come from a woman younger than 35 in good health and CMV-seronegative.

This clone was counted only a few times. The rearrangement links TRBV14 to TRBJ1-4, with no clear D. The length of the CDR3 is 15 residues. Per the germline V gene, CDR1 is SGHDN and CDR2 is FVKESK. V was trimmed by 1 base and J by 0 bases, leaving 6 bases between them. In nucleotides, the CDR3 is TGTGCCAGCAGCCAAGTAACAGCAACTAATGAAAAACTGTTTTTT. Residues: CASSQVTATNEKLFF.

The chain uses TRBV19 and TRBJ2-7; possibly TRBD1 for D (5 bases). Trimming shortened V by 2 bases and J by 3 bases, and 14 bases separated the two germline ends. CDR1 LNHDA and CDR2 SQIVND come from the germline V gene (reference sequence). CDR3 size: 15 residues. CDR3 amino acids: CASSIKSGRVYEQYF. The CDR3 nucleotides read TGTGCCAGTAGTATAAAGAGTGGCAGGGTCTACGAGCAGTACTTC.

The chain recombines TRBV19 with TRBJ2-3, with 7 positions matching TRBD2. This CDR3 is 13 amino acids long. Unmatched junction bases numbered 9, after V lost 7 bases and J lost 8 bases. CDR1 and CDR2 (germline): LNHDA, SQIVND (reference sequence). The CDR3 bases are TGTGCCAGTACCCCCCCCCAGCGGGGTACGCAGTATTTT. This translates into CASTPPQRGTQYF. The variable domain in full, completed from reference TRBV19 and TRBJ2-3, reads DGGITQSPKYLFRKEGQNVTLSCEQNLNHDAMYWYRQDPGQGLRLIYYSQIVNDFQKGDIAEGYSVSREKKESFPLTVTSAQKNPTAFYLCASTPPQRGTQYFGPGTRLTVL.

This chain links TRBV9 with TRBJ2-3; TRBD2 matches 7 bases. The CDR3 length is 14 residues. The V gene end was trimmed by 0 bases and the J gene end by 2 bases; junction bases not matched to a gene: 0. Germline CDR1 SGDLS, CDR2 YYNGEE. CDR3 protein: CASSVGDYTDTQYF. CDR3 sequence (DNA): TGTGCCAGCAGCGTAGGGGACTACACAGATACGCAGTATTTT.

The chain links TRBV5-6 to TRBJ1-5; D is undetermined. The germline gives CDR1 SGHDT, CDR2 YYEEEE. Trimming took off 1 base at V and 0 bases at J, with 11 bases between the two ends. The CDR3 totals 16 residues. CDR3 sequence (DNA): TGTGCCAGCAGCTTGTTAACAGATAATAGCAATCAGCCCCAGCATTTT. Encoded protein: CASSLLTDNSNQPQHF.

The chain uses TRBV7-2 and TRBJ2-7; the D gene is possibly TRBD1 (6 bases). Looked up from germline, CDR1 is SGHTA and CDR2 is FQGNSA. Trimming removed 5 bases from V and 6 bases from J, with 17 bases in between. The CDR3 runs 14 residues. CDR3 DNA: TGTGCCAGCAGCCAAAGCCACAGGGTGGGCGAGCAGTACTTC. It is translated as CASSQSHRVGEQYF.

The chain employs TRBV7-8 and TRBJ2-7; D may be TRBD1 (6 bases). This CDR3 is built from 15 residues. Trimming removed 5 bases at V and 0 bases at J, with 14 bases between. The germline CDR1 and CDR2 sequences are SGHVS and FQNEAQ. DNA for the CDR3: TGTGCCAGCAGCGACCCGGACAGAAACTCCTACGAGCAGTACTTC. Translation: CASSDPDRNSYEQYF. Complete variable domain (other parts from reference TRBV7-8 and TRBJ2-7): GAGVSQSPRYKVAKRGQDVALRCDPISGHVSLFWYQQALGQGPEFLTYFQNEAQLDKSGLPSDRFFAERPEGSVSTLKIQRTQQEDSAVYLCASSDPDRNSYEQYFGPGTRLTVT.

This clone was counted between two and nine times. The chain couples TRBV27 to TRBJ2-1; tentatively, D is TRBD2 (6 bases). Germline V lookup: CDR1 MNHEY, CDR2 SMNVEV (reference sequence). V was clipped by 2 bases and J by 9 bases, with 8 bases between them. This CDR3 is 12 amino acids long. The CDR3 DNA reads as TGTGCCAGCAGTTTACGGGGAGGTGAGCAGTTCTTC. Translation: CASSLRGGEQFF.

The gene calls are TRBV28 and TRBJ2-2; TRBD2 aligns across 9 bases. Trimming cost V 3 bases and J 1 base; bases outside gene matches: 6. Germline assignment: CDR1 MDHEN and CDR2 SYDVKM. The CDR3 sequence is 17 residues long. CDR3 residues: CASSFLLSGRNTGELFF. CDR3 DNA: TGTGCCAGCAGTTTCCTCCTTAGCGGGAGGAACACCGGGGAGCTGTTTTTT.

The genes are TRBV4-2 and TRBJ2-3; a possible D gene is TRBD1 (7 bases). This CDR3 spans 15 amino acids. Trimming cost V 1 base and J 6 bases, with 14 bases left between them. CDR1 and CDR2 from the germline V gene are LGHNA and YNFKEQ. CDR3 in amino acids: CASSQGGGGEDTQYF. DNA of the CDR3: TGTGCCAGCAGCCAAGGTGGAGGGGGCGAGGATACGCAGTATTTT.

As concerns this clone: Other DNA sequences in this specimen translate into the identical CDR3. The CDR3 DNA reads as TGTGCCAGTAGTATAGGGGGGGGAGCCTACGAGCAGTACTTC. The encoded protein is CASSIGGGAYEQYF. The chain employs TRBV19 and TRBJ2-7; 7 bases match TRBD2. Germline lookup yields CDR1 LNHDA and CDR2 SQIVND (reference sequence). The V segment lost 1 base and the J segment 2 bases; nucleotides outside the gene matches: 2. This CDR3 has 14 residues.

The rearrangement links TRBV4-1 to TRBJ2-1; D ambiguous. Per germline, CDR1 MGHRA and CDR2 YSYEKL. CDR3 length: 12 residues. The V gene lost 4 bases and the J gene lost 8 bases, with 9 bases spanning the gap. In DNA, the CDR3 is TGCGCCAGCAGCCCGGGTGTAGATGAGCAGTTCTTC. It translates to CASSPGVDEQFF.

The genes are TRBV27 and TRBJ2-7, with a weak D call TRBD2 (6 bases). This CDR3 contains 14 residues. The germline V and J ends were trimmed by 3 bases and 4 bases, with 13 bases remaining between them. CDR1 is MNHEY and CDR2 is SMNVEV in the germline V gene (reference sequence). CDR3 in DNA: TGTGCCAGCAGTTTTGGCGCAGGGAGGTACGAGCAGTACTTC. Residues: CASSFGAGRYEQYF.

In this sample, this clone turned up a few times. The V gene is TRBV7-3, the J gene TRBJ2-1; tentatively, D is TRBD1 (6 bases). Trimming took 5 bases from V and 0 from J, leaving 11 bases between them. The CDR3 has 15 amino acids. Germline values: CDR1 SGHTA, CDR2 FQGTGA. This chain's CDR3 is CASSPEDSSYNEQFF. The CDR3 DNA reads as TGTGCCAGCAGCCCAGAGGACAGCTCCTACAATGAGCAGTTCTTC.

A few counts support this clone. The chain recombines TRBV14 with TRBJ2-7; D not resolved. The CDR3 length is 14 residues. V was pared by 0 bases and J by 2 bases, with 8 bases between. From germline, CDR1 is SGHDN and CDR2 FVKESK. CDR3 in DNA: TGTGCCAGCAGCCAAGAGGGCGTCACCTACGAGCAGTACTTC. It encodes CASSQEGVTYEQYF.

The rearrangement joins TRBV28 to TRBJ1-1, with D tentatively TRBD1 (5 bases). This CDR3 is built from 15 residues. Trimming removed 6 bases from V and 7 bases from J, with 21 bases in between. CDR1 MDHEN and CDR2 SYDVKM come from the germline V gene. The CDR3 protein is CASSPRVRSAGEAFF. CDR3 bases: TGTGCCAGCAGCCCCAGGGTCCGTTCAGCTGGTGAAGCTTTCTTT.